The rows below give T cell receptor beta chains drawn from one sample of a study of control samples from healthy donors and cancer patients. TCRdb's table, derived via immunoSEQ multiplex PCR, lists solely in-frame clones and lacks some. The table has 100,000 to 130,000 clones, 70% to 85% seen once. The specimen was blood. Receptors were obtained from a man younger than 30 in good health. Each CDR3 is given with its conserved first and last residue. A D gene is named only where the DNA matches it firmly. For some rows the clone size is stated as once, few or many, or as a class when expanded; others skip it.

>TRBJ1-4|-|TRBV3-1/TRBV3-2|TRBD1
TGTGCCAGCAGCCGGACAGGGCTAAATGAAAAACTGTTTTTT
CASSRTGLNEKLFF
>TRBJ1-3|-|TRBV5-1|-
TGCGCCAGCAGCCTGCGCCCAGACAGGGGAAACACCATATATTTT
CASSLRPDRGNTIYF
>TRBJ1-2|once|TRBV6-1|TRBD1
TGTGCCAGCAGTGAATACCCAGGGGGGGATGCCTATGGCTACACCTTC
CASSEYPGGDAYGYTF
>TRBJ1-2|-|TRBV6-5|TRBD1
TGTGCCAGCAGCATAGGGACAGGGAACTATGGCTACACCTTC
CASSIGTGNYGYTF
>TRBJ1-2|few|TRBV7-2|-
TGTGCCAGCAGCTTATATCGCGCTGGCTACACCTTC
CASSLYRAGYTF
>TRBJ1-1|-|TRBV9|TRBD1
TGTGCCAGCAGCGTCACGGACAGGGTGAACACTGAAGCTTTCTTT
CASSVTDRVNTEAFF
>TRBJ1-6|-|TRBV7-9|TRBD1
TGTGCCAGCAGCTCGGGACAGGGGGCACGGTATAATTCACCCCTCCACTTT
CASSSGQGARYNSPLHF
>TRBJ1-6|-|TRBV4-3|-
TGCGCCAGCAGCCAAGATCCTCCGGGTGGTTATTCACCCCTCCACTTT
CASSQDPPGGYSPLHF
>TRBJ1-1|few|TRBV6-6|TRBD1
TGTGCCAGCAGTTTACGACAGGGGAGATTGAACACTGAAGCTTTCTTT
CASSLRQGRLNTEAFF
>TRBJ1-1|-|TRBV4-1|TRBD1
TGCGCCAGCAGCGGGGGACAGCGAAGTCGCGTCGGTGAAGCTTTCTTT
CASSGGQRSRVGEAFF
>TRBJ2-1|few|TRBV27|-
TGTGCCAGCAGGCCGATAGCCCCCAATGAGCAGTTCTTC
CASRPIAPNEQFF
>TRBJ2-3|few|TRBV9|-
TGTGCCAGCAGCCGGAACACAGATACGCAGTATTTT
CASSRNTDTQYF
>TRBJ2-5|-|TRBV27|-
TGTGCCAGCACCCCGGGGGGCGGCCTCCGAGAGACCCAGTACTTC
CASTPGGGLRETQYF
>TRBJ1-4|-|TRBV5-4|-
TGTGCCAGCAGCTTGGCCGGGGCTTCTAATGAAAAACTGTTTTTT
CASSLAGASNEKLFF
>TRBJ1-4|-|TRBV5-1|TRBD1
TGCGCCAGCAGCTACCAACAGGGGGCCAACGAAAAACTGTTTTTT
CASSYQQGANEKLFF
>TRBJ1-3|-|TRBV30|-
TGTGCCTGGAGTGTAACGGACGACACCATATATTTT
CAWSVTDDTIYF
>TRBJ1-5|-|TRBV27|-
TGTGCCAGCAGTTCGACTACAGCCAGGGGTGGTCAGCCCCAGCATTTT
CASSSTTARGGQPQHF
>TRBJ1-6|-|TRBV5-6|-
TGTGCCAGCAGCTTGAACAGCCTCTATAATTCACCCCTCCACTTT
CASSLNSLYNSPLHF
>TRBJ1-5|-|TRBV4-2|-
TGTGCCAGCAGCACCCAGACAGGTGAGAGCAATCAGCCCCAGCATTTT
CASSTQTGESNQPQHF
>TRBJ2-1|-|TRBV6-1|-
TGTGCCAGCAGTGAAGGGGCAGGGGGGAAAATCTACAATGAGCAGTTCTTC
CASSEGAGGKIYNEQFF
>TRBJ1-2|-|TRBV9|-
TGTGCCAGCAGCGGGGGACCCAGCACTTGGTATGGCTACACCTTC
CASSGGPSTWYGYTF
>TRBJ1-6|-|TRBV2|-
TGTGCCAGCAGTGAAGACAGTCACTATAATTCACCCCTCCACTTT
CASSEDSHYNSPLHF